This record concerns one T cell receptor (beta chain) sequence. Antigen: not known. This sample was taken from a study of cytomegalovirus exposure and HLA in healthy donors. Study findings and constraints: The authors excluded some V segments, including TRBV6-2 and TRBV6-3, as indistinguishable.

CDR3 length: 14 amino acids. Germline values: CDR1 KGHSH, CDR2 LQKENI. V was cut by 6 bases and J by 0 bases, with 11 bases left in between. The PCR was carried out with 60 Vbeta primers and 13 Jbeta primers. Per the authors' pipeline: The count from a later analysis was tens of millions of unique TCR beta chains, around 10 million of them shared. TCRdb's table, derived via immunoSEQ multiplex PCR, lists solely in-frame clones and lacks some. The V and J calls and clone size come from that table; D and trimming were worked out from the DNA. The sample carries about 190,000 clones, around 87% recorded once.

The chain is built from TRBV18 and TRBJ1-1, with a weak D call TRBD1 (6 bases). Specimen: PBMCs. The receptor comes from a man aged 25 to 45 in good health and CMV-seronegative. The CDR3 DNA reads as TGTGCCAGCTCGCTACAGGGATTGAACACTGAAGCTTTCTTT. Translating it yields CASSLQGLNTEAFF.